What follows are 32 T cell receptor beta chains derived from one specimen sequenced in a study of T cells in Graves' hyperthyroidism and ophthalmopathy. TCR beta CDR3 regions were amplified from RNA. RT-PCR in the first round (using the HTBI primer set) targeted the TCR CDR3. TCRdb ran MiXCR on the multiplex PCR reads and lists one entry per CDR3 protein. The sample has roughly 700,000 distinct CDR3 sequences, about a third seen once. Sequencing was done on a sample of blood. Receptors originate from a woman aged 40 to 50 with Graves' hyperthyroidism.

At least ten counts were recorded for this clonotype. The genes are TRBV7-2 and TRBJ1-2; D remains ambiguous. The V end lost 2 bases, the J end lost 3 bases, and 10 bases lay between the germline ends. The CDR3 covers 14 residues. The germline V gene encodes CDR1 SGHTA and CDR2 FQGNSA. The CDR3 loop reads CASSLSGVYYGYTF. For the CDR3, the DNA is TGTGCCAGCAGCTTATCCGGAGTTTACTATGGCTACACCTTC.

The V and J genes are TRBV19 and TRBJ2-5; 8 nucleotides match TRBD2. The CDR3 consists of 15 residues. Germline V CDR1 and CDR2: LNHDA, SQIVND (reference sequence). Losses at the gene ends were 6 bases for V and 3 bases for J; bases not matched to a gene: 9. CDR3 sequence: CASSLGGAAKETQYF. The CDR3 DNA reads TGTGCCAGTAGCCTCGGGGGGGCGGCTAAAGAGACCCAGTACTTC.

The CDR3 spells CASSYGTDQPQHF. CDR3 sequence (DNA): TGTGCCAGTAGTTATGGGACGGATCAGCCCCAGCATTTT. The genes are TRBV19 and TRBJ1-5, with D perhaps matching TRBD1 (5 bases). The V gene's germline CDR1 is LNHDA and CDR2 SQIVND (reference sequence). Trimming shortened V by 5 bases and J by 5 bases, and 10 bases separated the two germline ends. The CDR3 loop spans 13 amino acids.

This clonotype was counted ten times or more. V usage is TRBV7-9 and J usage is TRBJ1-2, with 7 bases identical to TRBD1. CDR1 and CDR2 from the germline V gene are SEHNR and FQNEAQ (reference sequence). With 5 bases clipped from V and 5 bases from J, the junction kept 5 bases outside the gene matches. The CDR3 runs 13 residues. CDR3 in DNA: TGTGCCAGCAGCCCGACAGGGAAGTATGGCTACACCTTC. Translating it yields CASSPTGKYGYTF.

This clonotype occurred many times. This sequence joins TRBV2 and TRBJ2-5, with 12 nucleotides matching TRBD2. Per germline, CDR1 SNHLY and CDR2 FYNNEI. CDR3 length equals 14 residues. Trimming at V came to 9 bases and at J to 2 bases, leaving 4 bases not matched to a gene. CDR3 protein: CARSGTSGQETQYF. The CDR3 nucleotides read TGTGCCAGATCCGGGACTAGCGGGCAAGAGACCCAGTACTTC. The whole variable domain, remainder taken from reference TRBV2 and TRBJ2-5, is EPEVTQTPSHQVTQMGQEVILRCVPISNHLYFYWYRQILGQKVEFLVSFYNNEISEKSEIFDDQFSVERPDGSNFTLKIRSTKLEDSAMYFCARSGTSGQETQYFGPGTRLLVL.

Of note for this clonotype: Germline is not matched at one junction end, which may reflect a read error. This chain uses TRBV6-5 with TRBJ2-7; 10 positions match TRBD2. Germline assignment: CDR1 MNHEY and CDR2 SVGAGI. This CDR3 region has 14 residues. The DNA of the CDR3 is TGTGCCAGCAGTAAACTAGCGGGGTCCTGCGAGCAGTACTTC. Its translation is CASSKLAGSCEQYF.

This clonotype was found many times. This chain links TRBV29-1 with TRBJ2-2; weak D call: TRBD2 (5 bases). The CDR3 runs to 13 residues. CDR1 is SQVTM, CDR2 ANQGSEA, per germline. V shed 3 bases and J shed 1 base, with 6 bases lying between them. The CDR3 DNA is TGCAGCGTTGATGGAGGGAACACCGGGGAGCTGTTTTTT. As protein: CSVDGGNTGELFF.

This clonotype was picked up one time. Since the CDR3 does not end with the conserved phenylalanine or tryptophan, this likely comes from a read error. The genes are TRBV29-1 and TRBJ2-3; 8 bases align to TRBD1. Germline V CDR1 and CDR2: SQVTM, ANQGSEA. V was pared by 3 bases and J by 6 bases, with 8 bases of the junction left unmatched. This CDR3 has 14 amino acids. The DNA of the CDR3 is TGCAGCGTTGACCAGGGGGCGGCAACGGATACGCAGTATTCT. It codes for CSVDQGAATDTQYS.

The chain combines TRBV12-3 or TRBV12-4 with TRBJ1-2; D is uncertain. Deletions cut 5 bases from V and 7 bases from J, with 14 bases between. The CDR3 loop spans 13 amino acids. This CDR3 reads CASSVLGSGGYTF. In nucleotides, the CDR3 is TGTGCCAGCAGTGTTTTGGGATCCGGTGGCTACACCTTC.

Notes on this clonotype: Mismatch with germline at one junction end may stem from a read error. The chain uses TRBV24-1 and TRBJ2-7; D gene ambiguous. The CDR3 extends over 13 amino acids. Germline loops: CDR1 KGHDR, CDR2 SFDVKD. CDR3 in DNA: TGTGCCAGCAGTTTATCCCCCGGCTACGAGCAGTACTTC. As protein: CASSLSPGYEQYF.

This clonotype was counted a few times. The chain is built from TRBV7-8 and TRBJ2-2; 7 nucleotides line up with TRBD2. V lost 4 bases to trimming and J lost 0 bases; unmatched junction nucleotides: 8. From germline, CDR1 is SGHVS and CDR2 FQNEAQ. This CDR3 is 17 amino acids long. CDR3 sequence: CASSSPLGLSNTGELFF. In DNA form, the CDR3 reads TGTGCCAGCAGCTCGCCGTTGGGACTATCGAACACCGGGGAGCTGTTTTTT.

In DNA, the CDR3 is TGCAGTGCCCGGTTGACAGGGGATGTCCACGAGCAGTACTTC. Translating gives CSARLTGDVHEQYF. The V and J genes are TRBV20-1 and TRBJ2-7; 8 bases are shared with TRBD1. V was clipped by 6 bases and J by 5 bases; unmatched bases: 12. CDR1 is DFQATT, CDR2 SNEGSKA, per germline (reference sequence). There are 14 residues in the CDR3.

This clonotype was seen many times. The J gene is TRBJ1-5, the V gene TRBV20-1, with 9 bases aligning to TRBD1. This CDR3 spans 14 amino acids. With 5 bases clipped from V and 7 bases from J, the junction kept 9 bases outside the gene matches. In germline, CDR1 is DFQATT, CDR2 SNEGSKA (reference sequence). CDR3 sequence reads: CSAWKTGGGQPQHF. The CDR3 DNA sequence: TGCAGTGCTTGGAAGACAGGGGGTGGACAGCCCCAGCATTTT.

This rearrangement joins TRBV19 to TRBJ1-5; the D is unclear. Looked up from germline, CDR1 is LNHDA and CDR2 is SQIVND (reference sequence). CDR3 length: 16 amino acids. V lost 4 bases, J lost 0 bases, and 13 bases lay in between. The CDR3 coding sequence is TGTGCCAGTAGTACCCTAAGACGGACTAGCAATCAGCCCCAGCATTTT. Amino acids: CASSTLRRTSNQPQHF.

The table lists this clonotype with a few counts. The rearrangement joins TRBV10-3 to TRBJ2-2, with a possible D match to TRBD1 (6 bases). Germline V gene data show CDR1 as ENHRY and CDR2 as SYGVKD. V was trimmed by 3 bases and J by 0 bases, leaving 8 bases between them. The CDR3 sequence is 15 residues long. For the CDR3, the DNA is TGTGCCATCAGTGACGGGACATCGAACACCGGGGAGCTGTTTTTT. This sequence encodes CAISDGTSNTGELFF.

A word on this clonotype: The junction shows a germline mismatch at one end, possibly a read error. The chain uses TRBV7-9 and TRBJ1-3; D call uncertain. Per the germline V gene, CDR1 is SEHNR and CDR2 is FQNEAQ (reference sequence). The length of the CDR3 is 15 residues. The CDR3 spells CASSQGFGRSVTIYF. DNA for the CDR3: TGCGCCAGCAGCCAAGGGTTCGGTCGGTCGGTCACCATATATTTT.

In regard to this clonotype: A much larger clone lies one base from this, so it may be a read error. The CDR3 coding sequence is TGCGCCAGCAGCTTGGACCCCGCCGCGCCTGGCTACACCTTC. Its translation: CASSLDPAAPGYTF. This chain uses TRBV5-1 with TRBJ1-2; D is unclear. Deletions cut 0 bases from V and 7 bases from J, with 13 bases between. Germline V CDR1 and CDR2: SGHRS, YFSETQ. The CDR3 has 14 residues.

This chain joins TRBV5-6 and TRBJ2-7; possibly TRBD2 for D (6 bases). Germline loops: CDR1 SGHDT, CDR2 YYEEEE. Between the trimmed V and J ends, which lost 3 bases and 2 bases, there was a span of 18 bases. This CDR3 contains 16 residues. The CDR3 region is CASSSGSRERPYEQYF. DNA for the CDR3: TGTGCCAGCAGCTCGGGGAGTCGGGAGAGACCCTACGAGCAGTACTTC.

The rearrangement joins TRBV4-3 to TRBJ2-5, with 11 bases aligning to TRBD2. CDR1 LGHNA and CDR2 YSLEER come from the germline V gene. The CDR3 has 16 residues. After removal of 0 bases from V and 4 bases from J, the junction contained 4 bases not matched to a gene. The DNA for the CDR3 is TGCGCCAGCAGCCAAGATCTCGGACTAGCGGGAGAGACCCAGTACTTC. This codes for CASSQDLGLAGETQYF.

This clonotype was seen many times. V gene TRBV19 combines with J gene TRBJ1-6, with D possibly being TRBD1 (6 bases). Per germline, CDR1 LNHDA and CDR2 SQIVND (reference sequence). The CDR3 spans 16 residues. Trimming cost V 6 bases and J 0 bases, with 12 bases left between them. The DNA of the CDR3 is TGTGCCAGTAGGGACAGTAGGAGCTCCTATAATTCACCCCTCCACTTT. It yields the protein CASRDSRSSYNSPLHF.

This clonotype has at least ten counts. The chain joins TRBV19 to TRBJ1-2; D remains unclear. Germline lookup yields CDR1 LNHDA and CDR2 SQIVND (reference sequence). This CDR3 contains 10 residues. The V end lost 5 bases, the J end lost 8 bases, and 6 bases lay between the germline ends. The CDR3 spells CASSQRGYTF. The CDR3 DNA is TGTGCCAGTAGTCAACGAGGCTACACCTTC. Complete variable domain (other parts from reference TRBV19 and TRBJ1-2): DGGITQSPKYLFRKEGQNVTLSCEQNLNHDAMYWYRQDPGQGLRLIYYSQIVNDFQKGDIAEGYSVSREKKESFPLTVTSAQKNPTAFYLCASSQRGYTFGSGTRLTVV.

A few counts support this clonotype. This chain uses TRBV14 with TRBJ2-2; D is tentatively TRBD1 or TRBD2 (5 bases each). V was trimmed by 1 base and J by 6 bases, leaving 15 bases between them. CDR1 is SGHDN and CDR2 is FVKESK in the germline V gene. There are 16 residues in the CDR3. In DNA form, the CDR3 reads TGTGCCAGCAGCCAAGCCGGCGGTTTGGGGGCCGGGGAGCTGTTTTTT. This translates into CASSQAGGLGAGELFF.

The J gene is TRBJ2-5, the V gene TRBV7-9; TRBD1 might be the D (8 bases). Trimming removed 5 bases at V and 1 base at J, with 23 bases between. Germline V gene lookup returns CDR1 SEHNR and CDR2 FQNEAQ (reference sequence). This CDR3 is built from 18 residues. The CDR3 protein is CASSRGVQGVQPQETQYF. The CDR3 DNA is TGTGCCAGCAGCCGGGGGGTACAGGGGGTCCAACCCCAAGAGACCCAGTACTTC.

The rearrangement links TRBV7-6 to TRBJ1-1; 7 bases are a match to TRBD1. CDR1 and CDR2 from the germline V gene are SGHVS and FNYEAQ. With V trimmed by 5 bases and J by 0 bases, 18 bases remained unmatched. CDR3 length: 19 amino acids. CDR3 coding DNA: TGTGCCAGCAGCCGATTCCCCGAGTGGGGGACAGTAATGAACACTGAAGCTTTCTTT. Its protein is CASSRFPEWGTVMNTEAFF.

This clonotype was seen a handful of times. CDR3 nucleotides: TGTGCCAGCAGCCAAGAATATCTCGGGCGTTACGAGCAGTACTTC. This gives the protein CASSQEYLGRYEQYF. The V call is TRBV3-1, the J call TRBJ2-7; D gene uncertain. V dropped 0 bases and J dropped 4 bases, with 13 bases sitting between them. The CDR3 is 15 residues long. Germline lookup yields CDR1 LGHDT and CDR2 YNNKEL (reference sequence).

This chain links TRBV6-2 or TRBV6-3 with TRBJ2-5; D is uncertain. The DNA end is more similar to TRBJ2-1, so the J call may be wrong. This CDR3 comprises 15 residues. Germline V gene data show CDR1 as MNHEY and CDR2 as SVGEGT. Written as DNA, the CDR3 is TGTGCCAGCAGTCCAGGCACAGACGCTGACAATGAGCAGTTCTTC. Translated: CASSPGTDADNEQFF.

This clonotype was seen ten or more times. The gene calls are TRBV5-1 and TRBJ2-7; D is ambiguous. Germline values: CDR1 SGHRS, CDR2 YFSETQ. V was pared by 4 bases and J by 1 base, with 9 bases between. CDR3 length: 13 amino acids. CDR3: CASSPMSSYEQYF. In DNA, the CDR3 is TGCGCCAGCAGCCCCATGTCATCCTACGAGCAGTACTTC.

This clonotype was picked up many times. The V call is TRBV12-3 or TRBV12-4, the J call TRBJ1-5; D gene unclear. V lost 6 bases, J lost 7 bases, and 16 bases lay in between. The length of the CDR3 is 14 residues. CDR3 residues: CASSTRQIVQPQHF. CDR3 DNA: TGTGCCAGCAGCACCCGACAAATAGTCCAGCCCCAGCATTTT.

With respect to this clonotype: Being one base from a much bigger clone, this may be a read error. The V and J genes are TRBV20-1 and TRBJ2-7; no definite D call. Germline V gives CDR1 DFQATT, CDR2 SNEGSKA (reference sequence). The CDR3 loop spans 10 amino acids. The CDR3 spells CSASPYEQCF. For the CDR3, the DNA is TGCAGTGCAAGCCCCTACGAGCAGTGCTTC.

A few counts support this clonotype. The chain links TRBV6-5 to TRBJ1-2; 7 bases match TRBD1. The CDR3 covers 15 residues. Losses at the gene ends were 2 bases for V and 8 bases for J; bases not matched to a gene: 11. The germline V gene has CDR1 MNHEY and CDR2 SVGAGI. CDR3 coding DNA: TGTGCCAGCAGTTACCCAGGGACAGCCTCCCAGGGCTACACCTTC. As protein: CASSYPGTASQGYTF.

This chain links TRBV2 with TRBJ2-5; D gene unclear. The CDR3 is 14 amino acids. Trimming cost V 6 bases and J 5 bases, with 16 bases left between them. The germline CDR1 and CDR2 sequences are SNHLY and FYNNEI. CDR3 loop: CASSRPDEYETQYF. The CDR3 DNA sequence: TGTGCCAGCAGCCGCCCAGACGAGTACGAGACCCAGTACTTC.

The genes are TRBV7-2 and TRBJ1-6; D is unresolved. This CDR3 contains 13 residues. The germline gives CDR1 SGHTA, CDR2 FQGNSA. CDR3 in amino acids: CARPTWVNSPLHF. The CDR3 nucleotides read TGTGCTAGACCGACTTGGGTGAATTCACCCCTCCACTTT.